This is a list of T cell receptor beta chains from one sample in a study of blood T cell repertoires in COVID-19. Generated by immunoSEQ multiplex PCR, the TCRdb table keeps only in-frame clones and is missing some. The sample shows some 70,000 clones, 86% of them seen only once. Sample: peripheral blood. These receptors were taken from a man aged 25 to 45 with acute or convalescent COVID-19. Each CDR3 is given with its conserved first and last residue. The order of the fields is D gene, clone size, J gene, V gene, CDR3 protein, CDR3 DNA. A D gene is named only where the DNA matches it firmly. Size values are once, few and many counts, or a class for expanded clones, and some rows have none.

D gene: TRBD1; clone size: .; J gene: TRBJ2-1; V gene: TRBV6-2/TRBV6-3; CDR3 protein: CASSSLRDRAYNEQFF; CDR3 DNA: TGTGCCAGCAGTTCTCTCCGGGACAGGGCTTACAATGAGCAGTTCTTC
D gene: .; clone size: .; J gene: TRBJ1-6; V gene: TRBV28; CDR3 protein: CASSLTQVSPLHF; CDR3 DNA: TGTGCCAGCAGTCTGACACAGGTGTCACCCCTCCACTTT
D gene: TRBD1; clone size: .; J gene: TRBJ1-2; V gene: TRBV3-1/TRBV3-2; CDR3 protein: CASSHLDRGDYTF; CDR3 DNA: TGTGCCAGCAGCCATCTAGACAGGGGGGACTACACCTTC
D gene: TRBD1; clone size: .; J gene: TRBJ2-3; V gene: TRBV30; CDR3 protein: CAWRGWTGVTDTQYF; CDR3 DNA: TGTGCCTGGAGGGGATGGACAGGGGTCACAGATACGCAGTATTTT
D gene: TRBD2; clone size: .; J gene: TRBJ2-1; V gene: TRBV6-5; CDR3 protein: CASSIGRGTYNEQFF; CDR3 DNA: TGTGCCAGCAGTATAGGGAGGGGTACCTACAATGAGCAGTTCTTC
D gene: .; clone size: once; J gene: TRBJ2-3; V gene: TRBV28; CDR3 protein: CASDLADPPDTQYF; CDR3 DNA: TGTGCCAGCGATTTAGCGGACCCCCCAGATACGCAGTATTTT
D gene: TRBD1; clone size: .; J gene: TRBJ1-2; V gene: TRBV19; CDR3 protein: CASRQGLGGYTF; CDR3 DNA: TGTGCCAGTAGACAGGGGCTGGGTGGCTACACCTTC
D gene: .; clone size: .; J gene: TRBJ2-3; V gene: TRBV19; CDR3 protein: CATGRIGTDTQYF; CDR3 DNA: TGTGCCACGGGGAGAATCGGCACAGATACGCAGTATTTT
D gene: .; clone size: .; J gene: TRBJ2-7; V gene: TRBV25-1; CDR3 protein: CASTRDYEQYF; CDR3 DNA: TGTGCCAGCACCAGGGATTACGAGCAGTACTTC
D gene: .; clone size: .; J gene: TRBJ1-2; V gene: TRBV7-6; CDR3 protein: CASSPGTTYGYTF; CDR3 DNA: TGTGCCAGCAGCCCCGGGACAACCTATGGCTACACCTTC
D gene: .; clone size: .; J gene: TRBJ1-6; V gene: TRBV30; CDR3 protein: CAVQGPYNSPLHF; CDR3 DNA: TGTGCCGTACAGGGTCCTTATAATTCACCCCTCCACTTT
D gene: TRBD1; clone size: .; J gene: TRBJ2-2; V gene: TRBV4-1; CDR3 protein: CASSQRGGATGELFF; CDR3 DNA: TGCGCCAGCAGCCAACGAGGGGGCGCGACCGGGGAGCTGTTTTTT
D gene: .; clone size: once; J gene: TRBJ1-6; V gene: TRBV18; CDR3 protein: CASSLGTRQNSPLHF; CDR3 DNA: TGTGCCAGCTCCCTCGGGACTCGGCAGAATTCACCCCTCCACTTT
D gene: TRBD2; clone size: .; J gene: TRBJ2-7; V gene: TRBV28; CDR3 protein: CASSQSTSGVSEQYF; CDR3 DNA: TGTGCCAGCAGTCAATCGACTAGCGGGGTAAGCGAGCAGTACTTC
D gene: .; clone size: .; J gene: TRBJ2-1; V gene: TRBV6-6; CDR3 protein: CASSYSRLGGDNEQFF; CDR3 DNA: TGTGCCAGCAGTTACTCGAGACTAGGAGGTGACAATGAGCAGTTCTTC
D gene: TRBD2; clone size: .; J gene: TRBJ2-1; V gene: TRBV5-1; CDR3 protein: CASSHLAGLYNEQFF; CDR3 DNA: TGCGCCAGCAGCCATCTAGCGGGACTCTACAATGAGCAGTTCTTC
D gene: .; clone size: .; J gene: TRBJ2-1; V gene: TRBV20-1; CDR3 protein: CSAIRNEQFF; CDR3 DNA: TGCAGTGCTATCAGGAATGAGCAGTTCTTC
D gene: .; clone size: .; J gene: TRBJ1-2; V gene: TRBV4-2; CDR3 protein: CASSQNTFRYGYTF; CDR3 DNA: TGTGCCAGCAGCCAAAACACGTTCCGCTATGGCTACACCTTC
D gene: .; clone size: .; J gene: TRBJ2-1; V gene: TRBV7-9; CDR3 protein: CASSAVGWTISNEQFF; CDR3 DNA: TGTGCCAGCAGCGCCGTTGGTTGGACTATTAGCAATGAGCAGTTCTTC
D gene: .; clone size: .; J gene: TRBJ1-2; V gene: TRBV29-1; CDR3 protein: CSVKQAYGYTF; CDR3 DNA: TGCAGCGTTAAACAGGCATATGGCTACACCTTC
D gene: .; clone size: few; J gene: TRBJ2-2; V gene: TRBV18; CDR3 protein: CASSTRQSGELFF; CDR3 DNA: TGTGCCAGCTCCACCAGGCAGTCCGGGGAGCTGTTTTTT
D gene: .; clone size: .; J gene: TRBJ1-1; V gene: TRBV5-8; CDR3 protein: CASSLALGMGRNTEAFF; CDR3 DNA: TGTGCCAGCAGCTTGGCGTTGGGGATGGGGAGGAACACTGAAGCTTTCTTT
D gene: TRBD2; clone size: .; J gene: TRBJ2-7; V gene: TRBV14; CDR3 protein: CASSRGTSGRAGYEQYF; CDR3 DNA: TGTGCCAGCAGCCGGGGGACTAGCGGGAGGGCCGGATACGAGCAGTACTTC
D gene: .; clone size: .; J gene: TRBJ1-5; V gene: TRBV7-9; CDR3 protein: CASSHGPGNQPQHF; CDR3 DNA: TGTGCCAGCAGTCACGGACCGGGGAATCAGCCCCAGCATTTT
D gene: .; clone size: .; J gene: TRBJ2-1; V gene: TRBV7-2; CDR3 protein: CASSLNSPIYNEQFF; CDR3 DNA: TGTGCCAGCAGCTTAAACAGTCCAATCTACAATGAGCAGTTCTTC
D gene: .; clone size: .; J gene: TRBJ2-7; V gene: TRBV28; CDR3 protein: CASVPRDKIYEQYF; CDR3 DNA: TGTGCCAGCGTACCCCGGGACAAGATCTACGAGCAGTACTTC
D gene: TRBD1; clone size: .; J gene: TRBJ1-4; V gene: TRBV24-1; CDR3 protein: CATSDPGQGKLFF; CDR3 DNA: TGTGCCACCAGTGACCCGGGACAGGGAAAACTGTTTTTT
D gene: TRBD2; clone size: .; J gene: TRBJ2-1; V gene: TRBV27; CDR3 protein: CASSGTSGYNEQFF; CDR3 DNA: TGTGCCAGCAGCGGGACTAGCGGTTACAATGAGCAGTTCTTC
D gene: TRBD2; clone size: .; J gene: TRBJ2-4; V gene: TRBV19; CDR3 protein: CASSIGLAGARVAKNIQYF; CDR3 DNA: TGTGCCAGTAGTATTGGTTTAGCGGGAGCTCGGGTGGCCAAAAACATTCAGTACTTC
D gene: .; clone size: .; J gene: TRBJ1-1; V gene: TRBV9; CDR3 protein: CASSPTGSLNTEAFF; CDR3 DNA: TGTGCCAGCAGCCCTACAGGAAGCTTGAACACTGAAGCTTTCTTT
D gene: .; clone size: .; J gene: TRBJ2-4; V gene: TRBV7-9; CDR3 protein: CASSLVTGMDIQYF; CDR3 DNA: TGTGCCAGCAGCTTAGTTACAGGGATGGACATTCAGTACTTC
D gene: TRBD1; clone size: once; J gene: TRBJ2-2; V gene: TRBV27; CDR3 protein: CASSSLGTGGIGELFF; CDR3 DNA: TGTGCCAGCAGCTCCCTTGGGACAGGGGGCATCGGGGAGCTGTTTTTT
D gene: .; clone size: .; J gene: TRBJ1-1; V gene: TRBV2; CDR3 protein: CASSEESVPSAEAFF; CDR3 DNA: TGTGCCAGCAGTGAAGAGTCAGTCCCCAGCGCTGAAGCTTTCTTT
D gene: TRBD1; clone size: few; J gene: TRBJ2-2; V gene: TRBV28; CDR3 protein: CASSRTGYTGELFF; CDR3 DNA: TGTGCCAGCAGTAGGACAGGGTACACCGGGGAGCTGTTTTTT
D gene: .; clone size: .; J gene: TRBJ1-5; V gene: TRBV21-1; CDR3 protein: CASTGGSSNQPQHF; CDR3 DNA: TGTGCCAGCACCGGGGGGTCAAGCAATCAGCCCCAGCATTTT
D gene: .; clone size: few; J gene: TRBJ2-1; V gene: TRBV20-1; CDR3 protein: CSASGLSNEQFF; CDR3 DNA: TGCAGTGCTAGTGGACTTTCTAATGAGCAGTTCTTC
D gene: .; clone size: .; J gene: TRBJ1-2; V gene: TRBV19; CDR3 protein: CASSARQVNYGYTF; CDR3 DNA: TGTGCCAGTAGTGCCAGACAGGTCAACTATGGCTACACCTTC
D gene: .; clone size: .; J gene: TRBJ1-1; V gene: TRBV28; CDR3 protein: CASGVGLPTLDTEAFF; CDR3 DNA: TGTGCCAGCGGAGTGGGTCTCCCTACGTTGGACACTGAAGCTTTCTTT
D gene: .; clone size: .; J gene: TRBJ2-5; V gene: TRBV21-1; CDR3 protein: CASKERVRPQETQYF; CDR3 DNA: TGTGCCAGCAAGGAACGGGTACGGCCGCAAGAGACCCAGTACTTC
D gene: .; clone size: .; J gene: TRBJ2-3; V gene: TRBV6-4; CDR3 protein: CASSDYQGGTDTQYF; CDR3 DNA: TGTGCCAGCAGTGACTACCAGGGTGGCACAGATACGCAGTATTTT
D gene: TRBD1; clone size: .; J gene: TRBJ2-2; V gene: TRBV18; CDR3 protein: CASSRRDSMTGELFF; CDR3 DNA: TGTGCCAGCTCACGAAGGGACAGCATGACCGGGGAGCTGTTTTTT
D gene: TRBD2; clone size: .; J gene: TRBJ2-5; V gene: TRBV5-1; CDR3 protein: CASSFPGLEARQETQYF; CDR3 DNA: TGCGCCAGCAGCTTTCCGGGACTAGAGGCCCGGCAAGAGACCCAGTACTTC
D gene: .; clone size: .; J gene: TRBJ1-5; V gene: TRBV21-1; CDR3 protein: CASSSEGRDQPQHF; CDR3 DNA: TGTGCCAGCAGCTCTGAAGGGAGGGATCAGCCCCAGCATTTT
D gene: .; clone size: .; J gene: TRBJ1-5; V gene: TRBV4-3; CDR3 protein: CASSPREGGGQPQHF; CDR3 DNA: TGCGCCAGCAGCCCAAGGGAAGGGGGAGGGCAGCCCCAGCATTTT
D gene: TRBD1; clone size: .; J gene: TRBJ1-1; V gene: TRBV6-5; CDR3 protein: CASRLVQGASTEAFF; CDR3 DNA: TGTGCCAGCAGGCTTGTCCAGGGGGCCAGCACTGAAGCTTTCTTT
D gene: TRBD1; clone size: .; J gene: TRBJ1-6; V gene: TRBV11-1; CDR3 protein: CASRVDRGNSPLHF; CDR3 DNA: TGTGCCAGCAGGGTCGACAGGGGTAATTCACCCCTCCACTTT
D gene: .; clone size: .; J gene: TRBJ2-6; V gene: TRBV28; CDR3 protein: CASARVPGANVLTF; CDR3 DNA: TGTGCCAGCGCCAGGGTACCTGGGGCCAACGTCCTGACTTTC
D gene: .; clone size: .; J gene: TRBJ2-7; V gene: TRBV4-1; CDR3 protein: CASSQDLGTSYEQYF; CDR3 DNA: TGCGCCAGCAGCCAAGATTTAGGGACATCCTACGAGCAGTACTTC
D gene: TRBD2; clone size: .; J gene: TRBJ2-3; V gene: TRBV7-8; CDR3 protein: CASSSTSSGSSWAYF; CDR3 DNA: TGTGCCAGCAGCTCTACTTCTAGCGGGAGCTCATGGGCGTATTTT
D gene: .; clone size: .; J gene: TRBJ1-1; V gene: TRBV2; CDR3 protein: CASRGNKGLGTEAFF; CDR3 DNA: TGTGCCAGCAGAGGGAACAAGGGACTCGGCACTGAAGCTTTCTTT
D gene: TRBD1; clone size: .; J gene: TRBJ1-3; V gene: TRBV11-2; CDR3 protein: CASSSTRNRGRGSGNTIYF; CDR3 DNA: TGTGCCAGCAGCTCCACCCGGAACAGGGGGCGAGGCTCTGGAAACACCATATATTTT
D gene: .; clone size: .; J gene: TRBJ2-7; V gene: TRBV2; CDR3 protein: CASSGEYEQYF; CDR3 DNA: TGTGCCAGCAGTGGCGAATACGAGCAGTACTTC
D gene: TRBD1; clone size: .; J gene: TRBJ2-1; V gene: TRBV6-5; CDR3 protein: CASSPGTGGTEQFF; CDR3 DNA: TGTGCCAGCAGTCCCGGGACAGGGGGTACGGAGCAGTTCTTC
D gene: TRBD2; clone size: .; J gene: TRBJ2-1; V gene: TRBV7-2; CDR3 protein: CASSSKGTSGSNEQFF; CDR3 DNA: TGTGCCAGCAGCTCAAAAGGGACTAGCGGGAGTAATGAGCAGTTCTTC
D gene: .; clone size: .; J gene: TRBJ1-1; V gene: TRBV7-2; CDR3 protein: CASSLVIGSTEAFF; CDR3 DNA: TGTGCCAGCAGCTTAGTTATCGGGAGCACTGAAGCTTTCTTT
D gene: TRBD1; clone size: .; J gene: TRBJ2-7; V gene: TRBV28; CDR3 protein: CASLGQVYSYEQYF; CDR3 DNA: TGTGCCAGTTTGGGACAGGTATACTCCTACGAGCAGTACTTC
D gene: .; clone size: .; J gene: TRBJ2-3; V gene: TRBV7-8; CDR3 protein: CASSSGRADTQYF; CDR3 DNA: TGTGCCAGCAGTTCAGGCCGAGCAGATACGCAGTATTTT
D gene: .; clone size: .; J gene: TRBJ2-5; V gene: TRBV19; CDR3 protein: CASKRSSAQETQYF; CDR3 DNA: TGTGCCAGTAAGAGGTCTAGCGCGCAAGAGACCCAGTACTTC
D gene: TRBD1; clone size: .; J gene: TRBJ2-5; V gene: TRBV6-1; CDR3 protein: CASSGLATGGAETQYF; CDR3 DNA: TGTGCCAGCAGTGGTCTCGCCACAGGGGGCGCCGAGACCCAGTACTTC
D gene: .; clone size: few; J gene: TRBJ1-1; V gene: TRBV5-4; CDR3 protein: CASSIRTEGTEAFF; CDR3 DNA: TGTGCCAGCAGCATTCGGACAGAGGGCACTGAAGCTTTCTTT